The source of this TCR beta chain is a study of shared clonotypes between healthy human individuals. Overall study: Donors consisted of two women and three men between 18 and 49.

Study-level results: Compared with clonotypes that all four donors shared, non-shared clonotypes had lower generation probabilities.

The CDR3 is made up of 13 amino acids. Germline V gene sequence: CDR1 MNHNS, CDR2 SASEGT. The germline V and J ends were trimmed by 7 bases and 2 bases, with 12 bases remaining between them. Using immunoSEQ multiplex PCR, the repertoire was profiled, and TCRdb retains in-frame clones only, with some absent. The sample records over a million clones, about 80% being singletons. Details on this clone: The antigen remains unidentified.

The clonotype was recovered from a man between 18 and 29 years old in good health. Some clones in this sample may be carry-over from other donors' samples. Sequenced sample: memory CD4+ T cells from PBMCs. Subset meaning: CD45RA-negative fraction. The V gene is TRBV6-1, the J gene TRBJ2-7, with D perhaps given as TRBD1 or TRBD2 (6 bases each). The CDR3 DNA follows: TGTGCCAGCACCGCTAGGGGGGCCTACGAGCAGTACTTC. Translating gives CASTARGAYEQYF.